The text below deals with one T cell receptor beta chain. What it binds is not known. RNA transcripts gave rise to amplified TCR beta CDR3 regions. Carried out on the TCR CDR3, a first-round RT-PCR used the HTBI primer set. TCRdb recomputed calls from the multiplex PCR reads with MiXCR, one row per CDR3 protein. The sample yields 300,000 to 450,000 distinct CDR3 sequences, less than 20% seen once. The record originates from a study of T cells in Graves' hyperthyroidism and ophthalmopathy. The overall study: The authors collected peripheral blood at initial diagnosis, before any treatment.

Patients with ophthalmopathy all had a Clinical Activity Score of at least 3, a NOSPECS grade of at least 4 and duration under 3 months. CDR3 length equals 16 residues. The V and J ends lost 5 bases and 1 base, in that order; junction bases with no gene match: 9. The V gene's germline CDR1 is DFQATT and CDR2 SNEGSKA (reference sequence). General observations from the study: A 13 V-J signature model discriminated ophthalmopathy versus stable hyperthyroidism.

The sequence came from a woman in her 40s with Graves' ophthalmopathy. This chain joins TRBV20-1 and TRBJ1-1; 11 bases match TRBD1. The specimen sequenced was blood. The CDR3 sequence: CSAPRTGGAGNTEAFF. The CDR3 DNA reads as TGCAGTGCTCCACGGACAGGGGGCGCCGGGAACACTGAAGCTTTCTTT.